This T cell receptor beta chain was identified in a study of beta chain features in type 1 diabetes. Study summary: Sorted cells examined across all samples numbered roughly 99,000,000.

Study-wide points: Naive, central memory and regulatory TCRB repertoires appeared more similar among patients than healthy donors. A potential PCR bias toward shorter templates would be equal in patient and control samples. For Type 1 diabetes patients, all four CD4+ subsets carried TCRB CDR3s that were moderately but significantly shorter.

Sorting produced populations that all topped 95% purity. This clone was counted only a few times. Its matching antigen is unknown. TCRB transcripts that were expressed got sequenced, as all of the isolated RNA had been reverse transcribed. TCRdb's copy holds only in-frame clones and misses some; the assay was immunoSEQ multiplex PCR. Of around 130,000 clones in the sample, roughly 15% were seen once. The V and J ends lost 0 bases and 5 bases respectively, with 10 bases between them. This CDR3 contains 14 residues. The receptor's source is a man aged 25 to 40 with type 1 diabetes. V usage is TRBV23-1 and J usage is TRBJ1-1; D call uncertain. TRBV23-1 is designated an ORF whose function remains uncertain. What was sequenced was central memory CD4+ T cells from blood. CDR3 loop: CASSQSGCRTEAFF. The CDR3 DNA sequence: TGCGCCAGCAGTCAATCGGGATGCCGAACTGAAGCTTTCTTT.